This entry lists 21 T cell receptor beta chains sequenced from one sample in a study of shared clonotypes between healthy human individuals. Produced via immunoSEQ multiplex PCR; TCRdb's table is partial and in-frame only. The sample shows approximately 2.5 million clones, roughly 93% of them seen only once. The specimen sequenced was naive CD4+ T cells from PBMCs. Subset in this sample: CD45RA+ positively selected. The receptor set was obtained from a man between 18 and 35 years old in good health. Some clones in this sample may be carry-over from other donors' samples.

V is TRBV11-3 and J is TRBJ2-3; D uncertain. The germline V gene encodes CDR1 SGHNT and CDR2 YENEEA. Trimming took 1 base from V and 6 from J, leaving 8 bases between them. The CDR3 extends over 13 amino acids. CDR3 nucleotide sequence: TGTGCCAGCAGCTTAGTGCGCTGGGATACGCAGTATTTT. Protein: CASSLVRWDTQYF. The whole variable domain, remainder taken from reference TRBV11-3 and TRBJ2-3, is EAGVVQSPRYKIIEKKQPVAFWCNPISGHNTLYWYLQNLGQGPELLIRYENEEAVDDSQLPKDRFSAERLKGVDSTLKIQPAELGDSAVYLCASSLVRWDTQYFGPGTRLTVL.

The chain is built from TRBV10-1 and TRBJ1-3, with 7 bases fitting TRBD1. V lost 6 bases to trimming and J lost 0 bases; unmatched junction nucleotides: 8. There are 16 residues in the CDR3. The germline V gene has CDR1 WNHNN and CDR2 SYGVQD (reference sequence). The CDR3 DNA follows: TGCGCCAGCAGCGGGGGACAGATTTTCTCTGGAAACACCATATATTTT. Translating it yields CASSGGQIFSGNTIYF.

The chain links TRBV6-5 to TRBJ2-1; a weak D match, TRBD2 (6 bases). The V and J ends lost 5 bases and 2 bases respectively, with 13 bases between them. CDR3 length: 15 amino acids. Germline V lookup: CDR1 MNHEY, CDR2 SVGAGI. CDR3 residues: CASSPTGTPYNEQFF. CDR3 coding DNA: TGTGCCAGCAGTCCAACCGGGACTCCCTACAATGAGCAGTTCTTC.

For the CDR3, the DNA is TGTGCCAGCAGCCTGCGCAGGGGGCGTGAAAAACTGTTTTTT. It codes for CASSLRRGREKLFF. The chain recombines TRBV5-8 with TRBJ1-4; TRBD1 matches at 8 bases. The CDR3 has 14 residues. J was trimmed by 7 bases and V by 4 bases; bases with no gene match: 6. Germline V gene data show CDR1 as SGHTS and CDR2 as YDEGEE.

CDR3 DNA sequence: TGTGCTAGTGGTTTGTCGTTAGCGGGAGCTGCAAATGAGCAGTTCTTC. It is translated as CASGLSLAGAANEQFF. The J gene is TRBJ2-1, the V gene TRBV12-5; TRBD2 aligns across 9 bases. Per the germline V gene, CDR1 is LGHNT and CDR2 is FRNRAP. The CDR3 spans 16 residues. Losses at the gene ends were 2 bases for V and 7 bases for J; bases not matched to a gene: 9.

The chain combines TRBV6-6 with TRBJ1-5; 8 positions match TRBD1. CDR1 and CDR2 from the germline V gene are MNHNY and SVGAGI (reference sequence). This CDR3 is 16 amino acids long. J lost 3 bases, V lost 2 bases, and 6 bases had no gene match. The DNA for the CDR3 is TGTGCCAGCAGTTACCGGACAGGGATTGTCAATCAGCCCCAGCATTTT. It specifies CASSYRTGIVNQPQHF.

The genes are TRBV11-2 and TRBJ2-3; D remains ambiguous. The CDR3 is 13 residues long. CDR1 and CDR2 (germline): SGHAT, FQNNGV. Trimming removed 2 bases from V and 4 bases from J, with 7 bases in between. The CDR3 nucleotides are TGTGCCAGCAGCTTAAGGTCCTCAGATACGCAGTATTTT. Amino acids: CASSLRSSDTQYF.

This rearrangement joins TRBV5-1 to TRBJ2-3, with TRBD1 matching over 8 bases. The ends lost 1 base at V and 1 base at J; junction bases unmatched: 2. Germline values: CDR1 SGHRS, CDR2 YFSETQ. The CDR3 is 15 residues long. The DNA for the CDR3 is TGCGCCAGCAGCTTGTGGGGACAGGGCACAGATACGCAGTATTTT. Translating it yields CASSLWGQGTDTQYF.

This chain links TRBV7-3 with TRBJ2-1; 11 bases map to TRBD2. Trimming removed 3 bases from V and 8 bases from J; junction bases left unmatched: 6. Germline CDR1 is SGHTA and CDR2 is FQGTGA. The CDR3 runs 15 residues. The CDR3 DNA is TGTGCCAGCAGCTTTGAAGGACTAGCGGGCGATGAGCAGTTCTTC. As protein: CASSFEGLAGDEQFF.

In its sample, this clone was seen once. This chain joins TRBV18 and TRBJ2-7; D unclear. CDR3 length: 14 amino acids. Per the germline V gene, CDR1 is KGHSH and CDR2 is LQKENI. Trimming left V 1 base short and J 2 bases short, with 9 bases between. The CDR3 DNA follows: TGTGCCAGCTCACCACTCCGGGCCACCTACGAGCAGTACTTC. It is translated as CASSPLRATYEQYF.

As concerns this clone: In the same sample, other DNA sequences code for this CDR3. The chain uses TRBV2 and TRBJ1-1; 10 nucleotides agree with TRBD1. V shed 4 bases, J shed 4 bases, and the junction held 0 bases outside the gene matches. Germline lookup yields CDR1 SNHLY and CDR2 FYNNEI. The CDR3 sequence is 13 residues long. The CDR3 region is CASSGDRGTEAFF. The DNA of the CDR3 is TGTGCCAGCAGTGGGGACAGGGGCACTGAAGCTTTCTTT. Together with reference TRBV2 and TRBJ1-1, the CDR3 gives the full variable domain: EPEVTQTPSHQVTQMGQEVILRCVPISNHLYFYWYRQILGQKVEFLVSFYNNEISEKSEIFDDQFSVERPDGSNFTLKIRSTKLEDSAMYFCASSGDRGTEAFFGQGTRLTVV.

As DNA, the CDR3 is TGTGCCACTCAGCAGGCATCTGGAAACACCATATATTTT. Translating gives CATQQASGNTIYF. The rearrangement links TRBV10-3 to TRBJ1-3; D is unclear. In germline, CDR1 is ENHRY, CDR2 SYGVKD. The CDR3 covers 13 residues. V was trimmed by 10 bases and J by 1 base, leaving 11 bases between them.

The chain employs TRBV6-1 and TRBJ1-3; the match to TRBD1 covers 7 bases. J lost 6 bases, V lost 6 bases, and 5 bases had no gene match. Looked up from germline, CDR1 is MNHNS and CDR2 is SASEGT. This CDR3 comprises 13 residues. The CDR3 sequence is CASSVGQTNTIYF. The CDR3 DNA is TGTGCCAGCAGCGTGGGACAGACAAACACCATATATTTT.

The rearrangement links TRBV6-5 to TRBJ1-5, with D maybe TRBD1 (6 bases). Germline values: CDR1 MNHEY, CDR2 SVGAGI. This CDR3 has 14 residues. Trimming cost V 5 bases and J 11 bases, with 19 bases left between them. CDR3 sequence (DNA): TGTGCCAGCAGTAACCGGGACAAGCTCTTGGCCCAGCATTTT. Amino acid sequence: CASSNRDKLLAQHF.

The chain is built from TRBV9 and TRBJ2-3; 9 positions match TRBD2. V shed 3 bases, J shed 6 bases, and the junction held 11 bases outside the gene matches. Germline lookup yields CDR1 SGDLS and CDR2 YYNGEE. The length of the CDR3 is 16 residues. CDR3 protein: CASSDQRGGREDTQYF. The CDR3 DNA is TGTGCCAGCAGCGATCAAAGAGGCGGGAGGGAGGATACGCAGTATTTT.

This clone appeared once. The V call is TRBV5-4, the J call TRBJ1-1; D not certain. V was pared by 1 base and J by 8 bases, with 18 bases between. The CDR3 has 15 amino acids. Germline loops: CDR1 SGHNT, CDR2 YYREEE (reference sequence). The CDR3, as DNA: TGTGCCAGCAGCTTGAAGGGCATCTACACTGAGGAAGCTTTCTTT. Its translation is CASSLKGIYTEEAFF.

The chain couples TRBV6-1 to TRBJ1-1, with D possibly matching TRBD1 (5 bases). This CDR3 is 13 amino acids long. Germline V CDR1 and CDR2: MNHNS, SASEGT. Trimming stripped 2 bases from V and 7 bases from J, with 11 bases between. CDR3 in amino acids: CASSERGDLEAFF. Written as DNA, the CDR3 is TGTGCCAGCAGTGAAAGGGGCGACCTTGAAGCTTTCTTT.

V usage is TRBV5-1 and J usage is TRBJ2-3; D might be TRBD1 or TRBD2, each matching 5 bases. Germline lookup yields CDR1 SGHRS and CDR2 YFSETQ. V dropped 2 bases and J dropped 3 bases, with 13 bases sitting between them. The CDR3 contains 15 residues. The chain's CDR3 is CASSFARWGTDTQYF. The CDR3, as DNA: TGCGCCAGCAGCTTCGCCAGGTGGGGGACAGATACGCAGTATTTT.

V usage is TRBV9 and J usage is TRBJ1-4, with D perhaps matching TRBD1 (5 bases). The CDR3 is 16 amino acids. V was clipped by 0 bases and J by 0 bases, with 9 bases between them. Germline V gene data show CDR1 as SGDLS and CDR2 as YYNGEE. As DNA, the CDR3 is TGTGCCAGCAGCGTAGGGGACGGAGCAACTAATGAAAAACTGTTTTTT. Its translation is CASSVGDGATNEKLFF.

The chain uses TRBV28 and TRBJ2-7, with 7 positions matching TRBD1. The CDR3 has 15 amino acids. Trimming removed 2 bases from V and 3 bases from J; junction bases left unmatched: 7. CDR1 MDHEN and CDR2 SYDVKM come from the germline V gene. The DNA of the CDR3 is TGTGCCAGCAGTTTAACTTACAGGGGCTACTACGAGCAGTACTTC. Translating gives CASSLTYRGYYEQYF.

This rearrangement joins TRBV28 to TRBJ1-1; D remains unclear. Germline values: CDR1 MDHEN, CDR2 SYDVKM. This CDR3 is built from 12 residues. V shed 2 bases and J shed 8 bases, with 9 bases lying between them. The CDR3 DNA sequence: TGTGCCAGCAGTTTAGACCAGAGGGAAGCTTTCTTT. This translates into CASSLDQREAFF.